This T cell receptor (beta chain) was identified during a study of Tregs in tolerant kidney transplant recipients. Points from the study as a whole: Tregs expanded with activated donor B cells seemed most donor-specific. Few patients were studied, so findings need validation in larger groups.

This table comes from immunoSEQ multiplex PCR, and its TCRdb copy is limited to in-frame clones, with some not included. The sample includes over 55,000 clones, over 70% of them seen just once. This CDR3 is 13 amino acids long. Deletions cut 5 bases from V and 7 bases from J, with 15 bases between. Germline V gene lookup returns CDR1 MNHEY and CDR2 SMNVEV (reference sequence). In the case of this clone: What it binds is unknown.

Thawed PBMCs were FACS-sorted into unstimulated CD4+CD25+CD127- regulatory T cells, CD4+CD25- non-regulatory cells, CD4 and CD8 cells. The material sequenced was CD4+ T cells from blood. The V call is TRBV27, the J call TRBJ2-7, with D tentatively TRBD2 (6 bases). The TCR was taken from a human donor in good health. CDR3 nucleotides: TGTGCCAGCAGTGGCCTCTCCGGGGGAGAGCAGTACTTC. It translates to CASSGLSGGEQYF.